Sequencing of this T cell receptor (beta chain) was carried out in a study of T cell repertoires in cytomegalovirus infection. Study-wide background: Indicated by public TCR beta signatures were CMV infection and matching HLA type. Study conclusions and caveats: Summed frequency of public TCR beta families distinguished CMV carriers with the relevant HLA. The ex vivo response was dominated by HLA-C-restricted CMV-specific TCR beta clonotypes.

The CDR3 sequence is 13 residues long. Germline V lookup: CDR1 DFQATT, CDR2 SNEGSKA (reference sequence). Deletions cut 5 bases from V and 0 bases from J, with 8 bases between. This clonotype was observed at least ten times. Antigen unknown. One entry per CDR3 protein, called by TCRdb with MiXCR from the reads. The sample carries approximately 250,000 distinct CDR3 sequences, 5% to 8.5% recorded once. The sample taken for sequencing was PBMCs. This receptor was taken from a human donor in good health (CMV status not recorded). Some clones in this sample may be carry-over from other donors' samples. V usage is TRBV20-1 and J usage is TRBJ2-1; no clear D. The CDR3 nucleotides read TGCAGTGCTTACGAGAGCTCCTACAATGAGCAGTTCTTC. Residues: CSAYESSYNEQFF.